These 7 T cell receptor beta chains were all obtained from the same sample, sequenced in a study of STAT3 mutations in large granular lymphocyte leukemia. Their antigens remain unidentified. Using immunoSEQ multiplex PCR, the repertoire was profiled, and TCRdb retains in-frame clones only, with some absent. The profile shows roughly 29,000 clones, 60% to 85% of them singletons. Study-level findings and limits: Every T-cell large granular lymphocyte leukemia patient had at least one immunodominant TCR beta clonotype.

Material: peripheral blood mononuclear cells. The receptors stem from a woman aged 45 to 65 with T-cell large granular lymphocyte leukemia. Some clones in this sample may be carry-over from other donors' samples.

This chain's CDR3 is CASSFRDEQYF. The CDR3 DNA reads TGTGCCAGCAGCTTCCGGGATGAGCAGTACTTC. The chain has TRBV7-2 and TRBJ2-7, with D possibly TRBD2 on 5 matching bases. CDR1 is SGHTA, CDR2 FQGNSA, per germline. V dropped 3 bases and J dropped 7 bases, with 7 bases sitting between them. This CDR3 comprises 11 residues. The complete variable domain, with remaining parts taken from reference TRBV7-2 and TRBJ2-7, reads GAGVSQSPSNKVTEKGKDVELRCDPISGHTALYWYRQSLGQGLEFLIYFQGNSAPDKSGLPSDRFSAERTGGSVSTLTIQRTQQEDSAVYLCASSFRDEQYFGPGTRLTVT.

The J gene is TRBJ2-3, the V gene TRBV2; TRBD2 aligns across 10 bases. CDR3 length: 15 amino acids. The germline gives CDR1 SNHLY, CDR2 FYNNEI. V lost 7 bases to trimming and J lost 3 bases; unmatched junction nucleotides: 7. CDR3 protein: CASTPAGGPTDTQYF. For the CDR3, the DNA is TGTGCCAGCACTCCAGCGGGAGGGCCTACAGATACGCAGTATTTT.

The rearrangement uses TRBV7-2 and TRBJ2-3; tentative D call: TRBD2 (5 bases). Germline CDR1 reads SGHTA; CDR2 reads FQGNSA. This CDR3 is built from 14 residues. Trimming took off 5 bases at V and 3 bases at J, with 12 bases between the two ends. This CDR3 is CASSPRSGTDTQYF. The DNA of the CDR3 is TGTGCCAGCAGCCCACGGAGCGGAACAGATACGCAGTATTTT.

The genes are TRBV7-9 and TRBJ1-2; tentative D call: TRBD1 (6 bases). V was pared by 7 bases and J by 8 bases, with 14 bases between. The CDR3 extends over 12 amino acids. The germline CDR1 and CDR2 sequences are SEHNR and FQNEAQ (reference sequence). CDR3 in DNA: TGTGCCAGCACCGGGACCGACAGGGGCTACACCTTC. It translates to CASTGTDRGYTF.

This chain connects TRBV7-9 to TRBJ2-1; 7 nucleotides align to TRBD2. This CDR3 is built from 14 residues. The V segment lost 11 bases and the J segment 5 bases; nucleotides outside the gene matches: 12. The germline gives CDR1 SEHNR, CDR2 FQNEAQ (reference sequence). CDR3 loop: CAALLLGGNNEQFF. Here the CDR3 DNA reads TGTGCCGCTCTACTGTTGGGGGGGAACAATGAGCAGTTCTTC.

The V call is TRBV7-9, the J call TRBJ2-1; D gene uncertain. The V end lost 0 bases, the J end lost 6 bases, and 9 bases lay between the germline ends. Germline CDR1 SEHNR, CDR2 FQNEAQ (reference sequence). There are 14 residues in the CDR3. The CDR3 loop is CASSLAVTANEQFF. The CDR3 nucleotides read TGTGCCAGCAGCTTAGCCGTCACAGCCAATGAGCAGTTCTTC.

The rearrangement joins TRBV18 to TRBJ2-1, with 8 positions matching TRBD1. Germline values: CDR1 KGHSH, CDR2 LQKENI. V shed 5 bases, J shed 6 bases, and the junction held 12 bases outside the gene matches. The CDR3 extends over 16 amino acids. For the CDR3, the DNA is TGTGCCAGCTCATCAACAGGGGGGCGCTTGGGCAATGAGCAGTTCTTC. Translation gives CASSSTGGRLGNEQFF.